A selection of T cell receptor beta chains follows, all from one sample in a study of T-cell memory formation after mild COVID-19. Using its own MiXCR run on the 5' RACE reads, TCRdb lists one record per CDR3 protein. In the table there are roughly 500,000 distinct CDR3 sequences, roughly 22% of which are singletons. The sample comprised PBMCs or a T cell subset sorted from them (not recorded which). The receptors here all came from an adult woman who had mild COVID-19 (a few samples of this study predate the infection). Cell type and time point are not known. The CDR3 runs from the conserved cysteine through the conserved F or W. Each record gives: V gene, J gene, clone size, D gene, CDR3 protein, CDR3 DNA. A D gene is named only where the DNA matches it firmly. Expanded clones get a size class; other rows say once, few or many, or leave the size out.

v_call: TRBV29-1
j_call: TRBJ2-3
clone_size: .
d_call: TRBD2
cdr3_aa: CSVTPSPGTSADTQYF
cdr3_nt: TGCAGCGTTACCCCATCCCCCGGGACTAGCGCAGATACGCAGTATTTT

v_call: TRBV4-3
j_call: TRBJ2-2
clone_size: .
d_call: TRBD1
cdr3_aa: CASTQGAFGGELFF
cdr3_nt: TGCGCCAGCACACAGGGGGCCTTTGGCGGGGAGCTGTTTTTT

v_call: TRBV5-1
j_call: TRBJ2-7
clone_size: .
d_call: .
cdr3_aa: CASSLARPGGGEQYF
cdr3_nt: TGCGCCAGCAGCTTGGCGCGGCCCGGCGGAGGTGAGCAGTACTTC

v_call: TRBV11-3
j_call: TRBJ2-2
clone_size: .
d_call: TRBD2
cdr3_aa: CASSWTRAGELFF
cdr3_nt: TGTGCCAGCAGCTGGACTAGGGCCGGGGAGCTGTTTTTT

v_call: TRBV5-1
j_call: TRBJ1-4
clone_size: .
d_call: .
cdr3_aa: CASSLAEQGLNEKLFF
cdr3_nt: TGCGCCAGCAGCTTGGCCGAGCAAGGGTTGAACGAAAAACTGTTTTTT

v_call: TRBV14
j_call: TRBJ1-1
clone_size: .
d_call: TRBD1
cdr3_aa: CASSQDGGGFSLVTEAFF
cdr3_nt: TGTGCCAGCAGCCAAGACGGAGGGGGCTTTAGTTTGGTCACTGAAGCTTTCTTT

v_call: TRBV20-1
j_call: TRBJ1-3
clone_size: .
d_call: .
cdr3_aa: CSARTGTGVTIYF
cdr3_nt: TGCAGTGCTAGAACAGGGACCGGGGTCACCATATATTTT

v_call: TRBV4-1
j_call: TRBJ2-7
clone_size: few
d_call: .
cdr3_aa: CASSRTLPGPEQYF
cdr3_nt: TGCGCCAGCAGCCGCACCCTCCCCGGGCCCGAGCAGTACTTC

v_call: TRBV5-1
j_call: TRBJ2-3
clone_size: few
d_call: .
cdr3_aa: CASSSGGVDPDTQYF
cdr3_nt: TGCGCCAGCAGCTCAGGGGGGGTTGATCCAGATACGCAGTATTTT

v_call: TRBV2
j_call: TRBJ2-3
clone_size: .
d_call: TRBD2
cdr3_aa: CASEQAGGMTDTQYF
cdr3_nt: TGTGCCAGTGAACAAGCGGGGGGTATGACAGATACGCAGTATTTT

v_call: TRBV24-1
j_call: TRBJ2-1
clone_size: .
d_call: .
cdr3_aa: CATSRQSPGNEQFF
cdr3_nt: TGTGCCACCAGCAGACAGAGCCCGGGCAATGAGCAGTTCTTC

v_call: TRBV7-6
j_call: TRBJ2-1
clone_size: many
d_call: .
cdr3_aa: CASSLDRLEGGDSYNEQFF
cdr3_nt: TGTGCCAGCAGCTTAGATCGATTAGAGGGAGGTGACTCCTACAATGAGCAGTTCTTC

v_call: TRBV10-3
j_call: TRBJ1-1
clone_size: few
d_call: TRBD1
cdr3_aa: CAISGQGAEITEAFF
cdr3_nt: TGTGCCATCAGTGGGCAGGGGGCAGAAATAACTGAAGCTTTCTTT

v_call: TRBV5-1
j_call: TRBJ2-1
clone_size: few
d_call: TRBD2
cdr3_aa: CASSLIAGEEDEQFF
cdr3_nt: TGCGCCAGCAGCTTAATAGCGGGAGAGGAAGATGAGCAGTTCTTC

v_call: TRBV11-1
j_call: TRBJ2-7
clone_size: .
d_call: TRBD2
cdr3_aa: CASSSGGIYYEQYF
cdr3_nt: TGTGCCAGCAGTAGCGGGGGGATTTACTACGAGCAGTACTTC

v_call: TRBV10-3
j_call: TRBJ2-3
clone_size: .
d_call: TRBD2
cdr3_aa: CAITSGGTNTDTQYF
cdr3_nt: TGTGCCATCACTAGCGGGGGCACTAACACAGATACGCAGTATTTT

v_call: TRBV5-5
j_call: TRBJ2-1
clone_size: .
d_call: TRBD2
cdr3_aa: CASSAGLADYNEQFF
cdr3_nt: TGTGCCAGCAGCGCGGGACTAGCGGATTACAATGAGCAGTTCTTC

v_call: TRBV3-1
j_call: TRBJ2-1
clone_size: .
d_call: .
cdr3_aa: CASSRPQRSSYNEQFF
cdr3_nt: TGTGCCAGCAGCCGCCCTCAGCGGAGCTCCTACAATGAGCAGTTCTTC

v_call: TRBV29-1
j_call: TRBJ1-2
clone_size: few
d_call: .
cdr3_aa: CSVATGQNYGYTF
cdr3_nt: TGCAGCGTTGCGACAGGTCAAAACTATGGCTACACCTTC

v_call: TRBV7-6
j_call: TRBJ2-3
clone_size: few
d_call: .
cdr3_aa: CASSLPVDTQYF
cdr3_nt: TGTGCCAGCAGCCTCCCGGTGGATACGCAGTATTTT

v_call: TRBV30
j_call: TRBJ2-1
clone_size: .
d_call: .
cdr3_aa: CAWSRDSPGSFF
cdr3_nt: TGTGCCTGGAGTAGAGACAGTCCAGGTTCGTTCTTC

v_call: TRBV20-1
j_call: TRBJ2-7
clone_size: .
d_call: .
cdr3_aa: CSARARASYEQYF
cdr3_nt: TGCAGTGCTAGAGCCAGAGCCTCCTACGAGCAGTACTTC

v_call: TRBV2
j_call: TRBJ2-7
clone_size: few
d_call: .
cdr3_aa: CASRPHYRDYEQYF
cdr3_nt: TGTGCCAGCAGGCCACACTACCGGGACTACGAGCAGTACTTC

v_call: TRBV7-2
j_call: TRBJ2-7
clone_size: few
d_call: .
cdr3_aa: CASSLSLAGYRAKTYEQYF
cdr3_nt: TGTGCCAGCAGCTTATCGTTGGCAGGGTACCGGGCTAAGACCTACGAGCAGTACTTC

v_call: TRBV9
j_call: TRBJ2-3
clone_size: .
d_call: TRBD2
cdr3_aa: CASSPRLAGFTDTQYF
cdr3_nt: TGTGCCAGCAGCCCCCGATTAGCGGGATTCACAGATACGCAGTATTTT

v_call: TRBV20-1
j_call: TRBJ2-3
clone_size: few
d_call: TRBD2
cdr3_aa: CSARVKTPTSALTDTQYF
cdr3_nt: TGCAGTGCTAGAGTAAAGACCCCGACTAGCGCCCTCACAGATACGCAGTATTTT

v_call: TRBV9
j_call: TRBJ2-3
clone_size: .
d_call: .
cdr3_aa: CASSAGRVTGTDTQYF
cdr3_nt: TGTGCCAGCAGCGCTGGACGGGTAACGGGAACAGATACGCAGTATTTT

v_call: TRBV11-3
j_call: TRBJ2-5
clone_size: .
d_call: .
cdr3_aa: CASSTGAYQETQYF
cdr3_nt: TGTGCCAGCTCTACTGGTGCGTACCAAGAGACCCAGTACTTC

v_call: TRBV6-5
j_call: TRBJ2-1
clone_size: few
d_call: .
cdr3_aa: CASRIGNEQFF
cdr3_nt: TGTGCCAGCAGGATCGGGAATGAGCAGTTCTTC

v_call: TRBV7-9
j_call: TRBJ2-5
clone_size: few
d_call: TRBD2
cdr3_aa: CASSLGTSGREETQYF
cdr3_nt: TGTGCCAGCAGCTTGGGGACTAGCGGGAGGGAAGAGACCCAGTACTTC